This entry describes one TCR beta chain. Assay used: immunoSEQ multiplex PCR; TCRdb lists only in-frame clones, some missing. The sample includes about 170,000 clones, roughly 90% of them seen just once. The sample is drawn from a study of blood T cell repertoires in COVID-19. Looking at the study overall: Both acute and convalescent COVID-19 samples were obtained from the United States, Italy and Spain.

Living in 25 or so US areas, the participants were between roughly 18 and 95 years of age. Participants' own reports of clinical history determined their cohort assignment. Donors in Cohort 3 counted as recovered after two negative PCRs, clearance, or symptom resolution. The TCR originated in a woman aged 18-29 years who had recovered from COVID-19. Sequencing was performed on PBMCs or T cells enriched from blood (not recorded which).

The CDR3 bases are TGCGCCAGCACCAACCGGGATTTTGCAACTAATGAAAAACTGTTTTTT. Translation: CASTNRDFATNEKLFF. The rearrangement uses TRBV10-1 and TRBJ1-4; D ambiguous. CDR3 length: 16 residues. V was cut by 7 bases and J by 0 bases, with 15 bases left in between. Germline-derived CDR1 and CDR2 are WNHNN and SYGVQD (reference sequence).